This T cell receptor beta chain appears in the sequencing data of a study of blood T cell repertoires in COVID-19. Looking at the study overall: Sample material is recorded as cDNA or gDNA derived from T cells, B-cell-depleted T cells, or PBMCs.

As originally analysed: Quantification of nucleated cells was approximated via reference gene primer amplification. Profiled with immunoSEQ multiplex PCR; TCRdb holds only in-frame clones, not every one. V and J calls and clone size come straight from that table; D and trimming were deduced from the DNA. The sample lists about 130,000 clones; about 91% were seen once. The germline gives CDR1 KGHSH, CDR2 LQKENI. V shed 6 bases and J shed 5 bases, with 16 bases lying between them. This CDR3 is 14 amino acids long. Specimen: peripheral blood. J is TRBJ1-2 and V is TRBV18; the D gene is possibly TRBD1 (6 bases). The receptor was isolated from a man in his fifties or sixties with acute or convalescent COVID-19. CDR3 sequence: CASSGDIPGYGYTF. CDR3 nucleotides: TGTGCCAGCTCCGGGGACATCCCCGGGTATGGCTACACCTTC.